The text below deals with one T cell receptor (beta chain). Treatment reported: approximately 18 received Ad26.COV2.S at low or high dose, single or two shots; about 5 received placebo; per-sample allocation not given. On day 63 after the first injection, vaccine and placebo recipients gave samples. This person who donated was an adult of 18-55 years in Boston. Clones were sequenced by immunoSEQ multiplex PCR, and TCRdb holds only the in-frame ones, with some missing. The sample contains 350,000 to 500,000 clones, over 75% of which appear only once. These data come from a study of Ad26.COV2.S vaccination and SARS-CoV-2 variants. Trimming took 6 bases from V and 0 from J; bases not matched to a gene: 11. Germline CDR1 LNHDA, CDR2 SQIVND (reference sequence). This CDR3 has 16 residues.

This clonotype originated in a person between 18 and 60 years old who received the Ad26.COV2.S COVID-19 vaccine or a placebo. The material was peripheral blood, obtained in a trial of Ad26.COV2.S vaccine versus placebo. This chain links TRBV19 with TRBJ2-7; TRBD2 matches at 7 bases. CDR3 nucleotides: TGTGCCAGTAGCTGGGGGGGAACCCCTTCCTCCTACGAGCAGTACTTC. Protein: CASSWGGTPSSYEQYF.